This T cell receptor beta chain was captured by sequencing in a study of vaccination and CD4 T cells after COVID-19. Turning to the study itself: Convalescent individuals numbered four females and six males, two being Hispanic. Median time from second vaccine dose to sampling was less than 85 days (14 to 241).

Sequence data for DNA of cultured CD4+ T cells were generated by the Oncomine TCR Beta short-read assay. A single record per CDR3 protein comes from TCRdb applying MiXCR to the PCR reads. In the table there are roughly 13,000 distinct CDR3 sequences, 74% of which are singletons. As to treatment: approximately nine-day PBMC culture with coronavirus spike peptide pools or control peptides (ViraFEST assay). With peptide pools, ViraFEST first expanded antigen-specific T cells and afterwards sequenced their TCRs. A word on this clonotype: What it binds is unknown.

The clonotype comes from a human donor who had recovered from COVID-19. The specimen was CD4+ T cells from blood, cultured in vitro.

The CDR3 DNA reads TGTGCCAGCAGCCAACAGGGGACTAACACCGGGGAGCTGTTTTTT. It yields the protein CASSQQGTNTGELFF. The V and J genes are TRBV6-1 and TRBJ2-2, with a weak D call TRBD1 (7 bases). Germline values: CDR1 MNHNS, CDR2 SASEGT. V was clipped by 6 bases and J by 2 bases, with 13 bases between them. CDR3 length: 15 amino acids.